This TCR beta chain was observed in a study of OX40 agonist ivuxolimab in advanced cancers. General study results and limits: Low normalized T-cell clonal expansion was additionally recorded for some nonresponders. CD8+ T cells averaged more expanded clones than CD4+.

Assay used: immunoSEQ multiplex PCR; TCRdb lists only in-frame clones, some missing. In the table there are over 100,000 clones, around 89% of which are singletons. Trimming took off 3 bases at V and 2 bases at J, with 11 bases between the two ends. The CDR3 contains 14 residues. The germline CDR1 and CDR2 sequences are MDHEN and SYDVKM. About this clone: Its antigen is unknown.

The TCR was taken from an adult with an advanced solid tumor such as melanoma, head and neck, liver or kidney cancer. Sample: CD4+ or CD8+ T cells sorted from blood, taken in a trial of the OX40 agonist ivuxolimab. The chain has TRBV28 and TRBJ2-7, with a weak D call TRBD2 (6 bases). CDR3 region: CASSFSAGTYEQYF. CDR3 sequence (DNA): TGTGCCAGCAGTTTCTCGGCGGGAACCTACGAGCAGTACTTC.